This TCR beta chain was observed in a study of OX40 agonist ivuxolimab in advanced cancers. Study conclusions and caveats: At doses 0.1 to 3.0 mg/kg, CD4+ and CD8+ clones expanded.

TCRdb's table, derived via immunoSEQ multiplex PCR, lists solely in-frame clones and lacks some. Altogether about 69,000 clones are present, approximately 81% being singletons, with the ten largest covering 7.9%. This clone was observed many times. No antigen is known for it. Germline CDR1 is SQVTM and CDR2 is ANQGSEA. This CDR3 has 12 residues. Trimming stripped 4 bases from V and 3 bases from J, with 9 bases between. The V and J genes are TRBV29-1 and TRBJ1-1; D gene unclear. This receptor was obtained from an adult with an advanced solid tumor such as melanoma, head and neck, liver or kidney cancer. This specimen consisted of CD4+ or CD8+ T cells sorted from blood, obtained in a trial of the OX40 agonist ivuxolimab. The CDR3 sequence is CSVADGYTEAFF. The CDR3 DNA sequence: TGCAGCGTTGCGGACGGTTACACTGAAGCTTTCTTT.